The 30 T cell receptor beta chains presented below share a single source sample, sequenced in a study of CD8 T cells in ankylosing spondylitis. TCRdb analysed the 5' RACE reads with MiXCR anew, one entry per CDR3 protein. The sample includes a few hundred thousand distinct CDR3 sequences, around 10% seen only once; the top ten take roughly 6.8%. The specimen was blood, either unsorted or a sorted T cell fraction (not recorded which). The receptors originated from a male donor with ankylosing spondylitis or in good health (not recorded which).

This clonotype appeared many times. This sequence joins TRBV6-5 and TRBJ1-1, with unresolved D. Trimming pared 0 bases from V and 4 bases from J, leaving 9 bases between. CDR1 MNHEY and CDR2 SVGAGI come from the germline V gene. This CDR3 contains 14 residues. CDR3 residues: CASSYSIGVTEAFF. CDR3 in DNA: TGTGCCAGCAGTTACTCTATCGGGGTCACTGAAGCTTTCTTT.

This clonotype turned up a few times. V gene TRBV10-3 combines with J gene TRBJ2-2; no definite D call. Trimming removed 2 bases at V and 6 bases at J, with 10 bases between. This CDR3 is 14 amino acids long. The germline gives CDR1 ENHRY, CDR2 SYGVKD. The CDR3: CAISEPLQSGELFF. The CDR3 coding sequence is TGTGCCATCAGTGAGCCCCTTCAGTCCGGGGAGCTGTTTTTT.

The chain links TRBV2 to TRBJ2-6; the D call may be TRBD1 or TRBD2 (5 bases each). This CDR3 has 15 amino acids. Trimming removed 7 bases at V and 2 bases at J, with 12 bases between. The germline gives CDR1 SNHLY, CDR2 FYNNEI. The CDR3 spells CASTFLGAGANVLTF. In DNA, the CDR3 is TGTGCCAGCACTTTTCTGGGGGCTGGGGCCAACGTCCTGACTTTC.

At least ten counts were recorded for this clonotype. The CDR3 region is CASSFVDTSDTQYF. The CDR3 DNA is TGTGCCAGCAGCTTTGTGGACACCTCAGATACGCAGTATTTT. V gene TRBV5-6 combines with J gene TRBJ2-3; D perhaps matches TRBD1 (5 bases). V was trimmed by 2 bases and J by 4 bases, leaving 11 bases between them. Germline CDR1 reads SGHDT; CDR2 reads YYEEEE. CDR3 length: 14 amino acids.

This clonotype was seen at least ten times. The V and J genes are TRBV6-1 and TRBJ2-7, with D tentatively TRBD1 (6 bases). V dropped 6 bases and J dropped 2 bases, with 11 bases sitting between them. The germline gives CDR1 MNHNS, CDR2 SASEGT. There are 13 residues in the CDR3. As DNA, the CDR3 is TGTGCCAGCAGCCAGGGGCCCCCCTACGAGCAGTACTTC. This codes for CASSQGPPYEQYF.

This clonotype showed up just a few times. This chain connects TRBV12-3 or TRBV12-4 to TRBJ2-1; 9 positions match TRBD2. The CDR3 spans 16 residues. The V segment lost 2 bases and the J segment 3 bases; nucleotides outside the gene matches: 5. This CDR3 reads CASSLRLAGNYNEQFF. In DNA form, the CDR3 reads TGTGCCAGCAGTTTACGCCTAGCGGGGAACTACAATGAGCAGTTCTTC.

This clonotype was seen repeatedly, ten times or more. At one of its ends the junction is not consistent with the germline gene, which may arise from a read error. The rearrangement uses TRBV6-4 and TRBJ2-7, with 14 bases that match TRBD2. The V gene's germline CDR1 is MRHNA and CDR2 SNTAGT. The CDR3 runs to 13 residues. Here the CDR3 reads CGPGLAGVYEQYF. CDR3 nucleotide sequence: TGCGGGCCGGGACTAGCGGGAGTTTACGAGCAGTACTTC.

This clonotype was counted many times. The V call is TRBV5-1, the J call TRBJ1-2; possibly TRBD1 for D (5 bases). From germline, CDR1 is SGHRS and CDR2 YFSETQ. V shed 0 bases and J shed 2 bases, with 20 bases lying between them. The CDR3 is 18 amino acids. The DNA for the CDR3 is TGCGCCAGCAGCTTGGCCGGCCAGGGCGCGGGCAAAAACTATGGCTACACCTTC. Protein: CASSLAGQGAGKNYGYTF.

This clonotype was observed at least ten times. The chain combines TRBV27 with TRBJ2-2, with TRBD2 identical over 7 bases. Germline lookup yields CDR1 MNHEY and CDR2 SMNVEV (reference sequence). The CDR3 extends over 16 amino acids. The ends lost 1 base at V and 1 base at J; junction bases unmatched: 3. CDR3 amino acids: CASSLLASGNTGELFF. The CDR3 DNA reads TGTGCCAGCAGTTTATTGGCTAGCGGGAACACCGGGGAGCTGTTTTTT.

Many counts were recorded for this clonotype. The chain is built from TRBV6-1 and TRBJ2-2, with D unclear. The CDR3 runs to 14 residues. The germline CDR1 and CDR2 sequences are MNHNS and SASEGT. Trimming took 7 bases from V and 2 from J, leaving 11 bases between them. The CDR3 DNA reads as TGTGCCAGCATTCAACGTCTAAACACCGGGGAGCTGTTTTTT. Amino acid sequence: CASIQRLNTGELFF.

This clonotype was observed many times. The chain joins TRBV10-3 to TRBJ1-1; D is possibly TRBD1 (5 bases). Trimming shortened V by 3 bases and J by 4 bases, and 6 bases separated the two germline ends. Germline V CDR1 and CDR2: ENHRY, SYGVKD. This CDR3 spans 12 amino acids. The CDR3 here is CAISDGGTEAFF. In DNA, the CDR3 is TGTGCCATCAGTGACGGGGGCACTGAAGCTTTCTTT.

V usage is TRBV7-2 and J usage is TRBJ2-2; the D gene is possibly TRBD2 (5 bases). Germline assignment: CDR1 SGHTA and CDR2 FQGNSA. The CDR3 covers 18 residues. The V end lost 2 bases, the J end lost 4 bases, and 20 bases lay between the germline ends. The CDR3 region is CASSLTGMRFGFTGELFF. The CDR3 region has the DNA TGTGCCAGCAGCTTAACGGGAATGCGCTTCGGGTTCACCGGGGAGCTGTTTTTT.

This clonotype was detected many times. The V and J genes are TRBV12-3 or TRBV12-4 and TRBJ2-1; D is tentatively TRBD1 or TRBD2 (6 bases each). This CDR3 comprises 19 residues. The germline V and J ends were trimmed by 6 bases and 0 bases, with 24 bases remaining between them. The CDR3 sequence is CASSQTGFQVSGSYNEQFF. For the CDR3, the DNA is TGTGCCAGCAGCCAGACAGGATTCCAGGTTAGCGGCTCCTACAATGAGCAGTTCTTC.

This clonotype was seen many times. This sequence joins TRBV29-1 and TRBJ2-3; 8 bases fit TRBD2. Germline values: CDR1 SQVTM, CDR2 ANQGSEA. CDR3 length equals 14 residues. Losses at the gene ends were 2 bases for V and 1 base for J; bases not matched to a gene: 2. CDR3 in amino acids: CSVEPGGRTDTQYF. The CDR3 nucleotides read TGCAGCGTTGAACCGGGGGGGCGCACAGATACGCAGTATTTT.

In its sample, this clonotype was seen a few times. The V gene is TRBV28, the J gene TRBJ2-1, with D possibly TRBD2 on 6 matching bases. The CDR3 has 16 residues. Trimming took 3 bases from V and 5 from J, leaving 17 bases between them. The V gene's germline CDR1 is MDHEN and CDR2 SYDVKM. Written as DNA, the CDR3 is TGTGCCAGCAGTTTGGGGTACGCGGGACCTAACAATGAGCAGTTCTTC. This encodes CASSLGYAGPNNEQFF.

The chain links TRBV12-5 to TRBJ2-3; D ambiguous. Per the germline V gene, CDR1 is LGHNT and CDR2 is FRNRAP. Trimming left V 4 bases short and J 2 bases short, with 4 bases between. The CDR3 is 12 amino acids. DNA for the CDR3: TGTGCTAGTGGTTGGCTCACAGATACGCAGTATTTT. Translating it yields CASGWLTDTQYF.

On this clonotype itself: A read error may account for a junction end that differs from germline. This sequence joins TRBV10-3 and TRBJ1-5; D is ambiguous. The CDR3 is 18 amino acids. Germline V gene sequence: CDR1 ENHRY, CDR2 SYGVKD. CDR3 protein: CAFSLVVGQFDSNQPQHF. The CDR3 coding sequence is TGTGCCTTCAGTTTAGTAGTAGGGCAGTTCGATAGCAATCAGCCCCAGCATTTT.

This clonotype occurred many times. CDR3 DNA: TGTGCCAGCAGTTTATCGGGACTAGCGGGGTGGAATGAGCAGTTCTTC. Translation gives CASSLSGLAGWNEQFF. This chain joins TRBV27 and TRBJ2-1; TRBD2 agrees at 13 bases. V lost 0 bases and J lost 7; bases outside the gene matches: 3. The V gene's germline CDR1 is MNHEY and CDR2 SMNVEV (reference sequence). CDR3 length equals 16 residues.

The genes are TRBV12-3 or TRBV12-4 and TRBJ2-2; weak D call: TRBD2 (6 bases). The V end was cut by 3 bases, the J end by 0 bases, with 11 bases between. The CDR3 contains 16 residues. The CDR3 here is CASSFHGGPNTGELFF. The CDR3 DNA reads TGTGCCAGCAGTTTCCACGGGGGTCCGAACACCGGGGAGCTGTTTTTT.

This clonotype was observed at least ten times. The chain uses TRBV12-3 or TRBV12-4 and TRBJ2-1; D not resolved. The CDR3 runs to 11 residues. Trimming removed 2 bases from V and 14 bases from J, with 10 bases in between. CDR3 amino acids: CASSLLERKFF. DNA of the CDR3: TGTGCCAGCAGTTTACTCGAGAGGAAGTTCTTC.

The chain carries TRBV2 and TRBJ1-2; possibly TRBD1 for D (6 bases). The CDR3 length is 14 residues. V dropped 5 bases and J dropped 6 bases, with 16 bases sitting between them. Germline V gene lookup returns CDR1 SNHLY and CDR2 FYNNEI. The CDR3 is CASSRQQGINGYTF. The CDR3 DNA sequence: TGTGCCAGCAGTAGACAGCAGGGGATAAATGGCTACACCTTC. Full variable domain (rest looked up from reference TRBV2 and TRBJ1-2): EPEVTQTPSHQVTQMGQEVILRCVPISNHLYFYWYRQILGQKVEFLVSFYNNEISEKSEIFDDQFSVERPDGSNFTLKIRSTKLEDSAMYFCASSRQQGINGYTFGSGTRLTVV.

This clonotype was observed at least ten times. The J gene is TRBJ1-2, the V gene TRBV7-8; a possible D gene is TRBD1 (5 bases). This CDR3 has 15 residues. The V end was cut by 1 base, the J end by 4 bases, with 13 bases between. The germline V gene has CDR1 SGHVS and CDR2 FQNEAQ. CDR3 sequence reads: CASSLEDGGGYGYTF. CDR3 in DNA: TGTGCCAGCAGCTTAGAAGATGGGGGGGGCTATGGCTACACCTTC.

Written as DNA, the CDR3 is TGTGCCAGCAGTGAAATAGGGGAGATGAACACTGAAGCTTTCTTT. Its translation is CASSEIGEMNTEAFF. The chain combines TRBV2 with TRBJ1-1, with D perhaps TRBD1 (5 bases). The germline V gene has CDR1 SNHLY and CDR2 FYNNEI. Trimming removed 2 bases at V and 0 bases at J, with 10 bases between. CDR3 length equals 15 residues.

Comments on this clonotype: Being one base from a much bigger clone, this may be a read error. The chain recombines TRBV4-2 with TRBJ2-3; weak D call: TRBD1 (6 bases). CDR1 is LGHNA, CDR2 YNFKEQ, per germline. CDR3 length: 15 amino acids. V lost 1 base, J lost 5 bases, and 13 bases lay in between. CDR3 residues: CASSQVSSRGDTQYF. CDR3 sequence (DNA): TGTGCCAGCAGCCAAGTCAGTAGCAGGGGAGATACGCAGTATTTT.

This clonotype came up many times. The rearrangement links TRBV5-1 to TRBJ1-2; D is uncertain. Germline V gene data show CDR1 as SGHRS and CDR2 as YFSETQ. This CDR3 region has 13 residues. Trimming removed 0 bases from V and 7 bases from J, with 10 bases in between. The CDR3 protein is CASSLEGWLGYTF. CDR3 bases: TGCGCCAGCAGCTTGGAGGGATGGCTTGGCTACACCTTC.

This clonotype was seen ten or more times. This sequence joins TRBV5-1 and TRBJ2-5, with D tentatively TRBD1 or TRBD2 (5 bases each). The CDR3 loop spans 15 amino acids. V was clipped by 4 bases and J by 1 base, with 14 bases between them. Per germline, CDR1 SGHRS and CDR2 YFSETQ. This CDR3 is CASSEMGVSQETQYF. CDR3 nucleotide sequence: TGCGCCAGCAGCGAAATGGGGGTGTCCCAAGAGACCCAGTACTTC.

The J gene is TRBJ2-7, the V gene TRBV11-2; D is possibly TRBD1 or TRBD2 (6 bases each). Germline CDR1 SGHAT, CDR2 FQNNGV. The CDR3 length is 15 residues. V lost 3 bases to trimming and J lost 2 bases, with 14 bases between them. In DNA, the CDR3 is TGTGCCAGCAGCTTTACGGGAGAGGGGGCCTACGAGCAGTACTTC. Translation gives CASSFTGEGAYEQYF.

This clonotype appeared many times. The CDR3 DNA sequence: TGCGCCAGCAGCTCACAGGGTTTGGGCTACGAGCAGTACTTC. The encoded protein is CASSSQGLGYEQYF. V and J are TRBV5-1 and TRBJ2-7; D might be TRBD1 (6 bases). The CDR3 is 14 amino acids. V was shortened by 3 bases and J by 3 bases, with 13 bases between the two germline ends. CDR1 and CDR2 from the germline V gene are SGHRS and YFSETQ.

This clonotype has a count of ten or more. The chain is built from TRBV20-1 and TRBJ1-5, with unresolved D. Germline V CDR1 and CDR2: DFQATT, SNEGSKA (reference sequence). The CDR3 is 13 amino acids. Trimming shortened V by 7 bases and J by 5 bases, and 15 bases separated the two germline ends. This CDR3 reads CSGSEDRDQPQHF. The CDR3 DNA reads TGCAGTGGTTCAGAAGACCGGGATCAGCCCCAGCATTTT.

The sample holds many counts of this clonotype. This CDR3 is CASRKAGVSYNEQFF. The DNA of the CDR3 is TGTGCCAGCAGAAAAGCGGGGGTGTCCTACAATGAGCAGTTCTTC. The V and J genes are TRBV12-3 or TRBV12-4 and TRBJ2-1; 8 bases are a match to TRBD2. This CDR3 region has 15 residues. Trimming cost V 6 bases and J 1 base; bases outside gene matches: 5.